Shown below are 14 T cell receptor beta chains from a single sample sequenced in a study of blood T cell repertoires in COVID-19. Profiling relied on immunoSEQ multiplex PCR, and the TCRdb table lists in-frame clones only, not all of them. The data contain some 280,000 clones, roughly 90% of them singletons. Sequenced: peripheral blood. The receptors were gathered from an older woman with acute or convalescent COVID-19.

The chain employs TRBV3-1 (or the pseudogene TRBV3-2) and TRBJ2-1, with 11 positions matching TRBD2. The CDR3 is 15 amino acids. V shed 4 bases, J shed 1 base, and the junction held 0 bases outside the gene matches. Germline CDR1 reads LGHDT; CDR2 reads YNNKEL (reference sequence). DNA for the CDR3: TGTGCCAGCAGCCTAGCGGGAGGGTCCTACAATGAGCAGTTCTTC. It is translated as CASSLAGGSYNEQFF.

The chain couples TRBV28 to TRBJ1-2, with D perhaps matching TRBD1 (6 bases). CDR1 and CDR2 (germline): MDHEN, SYDVKM. The CDR3 is 12 residues long. The ends were cut back, 5 bases at V and 8 bases at J, with 12 bases in the middle. The CDR3 DNA sequence: TGTGCCAGCAGTCCCGGACAGTTCGGCTACACCTTC. This sequence encodes CASSPGQFGYTF.

The V and J genes are TRBV29-1 and TRBJ2-3, with 9 bases that match TRBD1. V was clipped by 7 bases and J by 5 bases; unmatched bases: 10. Germline-derived CDR1 and CDR2 are SQVTM and ANQGSEA. This CDR3 spans 14 amino acids. CDR3 DNA sequence: TGCAGCGCACAGGGGGCAATTGGCGGAGATACGCAGTATTTT. It translates to CSAQGAIGGDTQYF.

The gene calls are TRBV7-9 and TRBJ2-3; D is undetermined. Germline lookup yields CDR1 SEHNR and CDR2 FQNEAQ (reference sequence). This CDR3 contains 14 residues. Trimming removed 3 bases from V and 2 bases from J, with 9 bases in between. The CDR3 sequence: CASSLRLHTDTQYF. CDR3 nucleotide sequence: TGTGCCAGCAGCTTGAGGCTCCACACAGATACGCAGTATTTT.

The chain has TRBV3-1 (or the pseudogene TRBV3-2) and TRBJ1-4, with TRBD1 matching 7 bases. After removal of 3 bases from V and 0 bases from J, the junction contained 16 bases not matched to a gene. The CDR3 length is 20 residues. Per the germline V gene, CDR1 is LGHDT and CDR2 is YNNKEL (reference sequence). Written as DNA, the CDR3 is TGTGCCAGCAGCCATGCCCCAGTGGGGGCAGGGGGGACAACTAATGAAAAACTGTTTTTT. Protein sequence: CASSHAPVGAGGTTNEKLFF.

V is TRBV18 and J is TRBJ1-1; 9 nucleotides line up with TRBD1. Unmatched junction bases numbered 8, after V lost 8 bases and J lost 4 bases. The CDR3 is 14 residues long. CDR1 KGHSH and CDR2 LQKENI come from the germline V gene. CDR3 in amino acids: CASRRDRAPTEAFF. The CDR3 region has the DNA TGTGCCAGCCGCCGGGACAGGGCCCCCACTGAAGCTTTCTTT. Full variable domain (rest looked up from reference TRBV18 and TRBJ1-1): NAGVMQNPRHLVRRRGQEARLRCSPMKGHSHVYWYRQLPEEGLKFMVYLQKENIIDESGMPKERFSAEFPKEGPSILRIQQVVRGDSAAYFCASRRDRAPTEAFFGQGTRLTVV.

The V gene is TRBV19, the J gene TRBJ1-4; D possibly corresponds to TRBD1 (6 bases). CDR3 length: 13 amino acids. The germline V gene encodes CDR1 LNHDA and CDR2 SQIVND (reference sequence). V dropped 5 bases and J dropped 8 bases, with 12 bases sitting between them. CDR3 nucleotide sequence: TGTGCCAGTAGTGTTACAGGGAGCGAAAAACTGTTTTTT. Protein product: CASSVTGSEKLFF.

The chain carries TRBV19 and TRBJ1-1; 7 nucleotides line up with TRBD1. The germline V gene encodes CDR1 LNHDA and CDR2 SQIVND (reference sequence). V lost 5 bases to trimming and J lost 7 bases; unmatched junction nucleotides: 13. There are 15 residues in the CDR3. CDR3 region: CASSGGTADQDEAFF. The CDR3 DNA reads TGTGCCAGTAGTGGCGGGACAGCAGACCAAGATGAAGCTTTCTTT.

The rearrangement joins TRBV7-2 to TRBJ2-4; 10 nucleotides line up with TRBD2. Trimming removed 5 bases from V and 0 bases from J; junction bases left unmatched: 10. The germline gives CDR1 SGHTA, CDR2 FQGNSA. This CDR3 is 18 amino acids long. The CDR3 reads CASSPRTSGGLAKNIQYF. DNA of the CDR3: TGTGCCAGCAGCCCACGGACTAGCGGAGGTCTAGCCAAAAACATTCAGTACTTC.

The chain uses TRBV4-3 and TRBJ2-2; 7 nucleotides match TRBD2. The CDR3 length is 15 residues. Per the germline V gene, CDR1 is LGHNA and CDR2 is YSLEER. The V gene end was trimmed by 3 bases and the J gene end by 7 bases; junction bases not matched to a gene: 8. CDR3 amino acids: CASSQEGLMVGELFF. The CDR3 DNA follows: TGCGCCAGCAGCCAGGAGGGACTAATGGTCGGGGAGCTGTTTTTT.

This clone was seen once. CDR3 bases: TGTGCCAGCAGCCTACAGGACAGGGTGGGTGGCTACACCTTC. Its protein product is CASSLQDRVGGYTF. The chain combines TRBV5-5 with TRBJ1-2; 8 bases are a match to TRBD1. The length of the CDR3 is 14 residues. J was trimmed by 7 bases and V by 4 bases; bases with no gene match: 9. Per the germline V gene, CDR1 is SGHKS and CDR2 is YYEKEE (reference sequence).

The CDR3 region has the DNA TGTGCCGTGGCGGACAGGAGCTCTGGAAACACCATATATTTT. Translating gives CAVADRSSGNTIYF. The chain uses TRBV13 and TRBJ1-3; 7 nucleotides align to TRBD1. Germline V gene data show CDR1 as PRHDT and CDR2 as FYEKMQ (reference sequence). The CDR3 is made up of 14 amino acids. After removal of 11 bases from V and 0 bases from J, the junction contained 7 bases not matched to a gene.

The chain joins TRBV10-3 to TRBJ1-5; no firm D call. The CDR3 loop spans 13 amino acids. V lost 4 bases and J 10 bases, leaving 14 bases between the germline ends. Germline-derived CDR1 and CDR2 are ENHRY and SYGVKD. CDR3 protein: CAISAAGGGPQHF. The CDR3 coding sequence is TGTGCCATCAGTGCGGCGGGCGGCGGTCCCCAGCATTTT.

This clone was recorded many times. The chain joins TRBV6-2 or TRBV6-3 to TRBJ2-7, with 13 bases lining up with TRBD2. CDR1 is MNHEY, CDR2 SVGEGT, per germline. V dropped 1 base and J dropped 5; count of bases not matched to a gene: 8. The CDR3 extends over 17 amino acids. The CDR3 sequence is CASSYYPWTSGSNEQYF. Here the CDR3 DNA reads TGTGCCAGCAGTTACTACCCCTGGACTAGCGGGAGTAACGAGCAGTACTTC.